The 31 T cell receptor beta chains reported below all come from one sample, sequenced in a study of blood T cell repertoires in COVID-19. TCRdb's table, derived via immunoSEQ multiplex PCR, lists solely in-frame clones and lacks some. The table includes tens of thousands of clones, 80% detected once. The specimen sequenced was peripheral blood. All receptors come from a woman aged 65 to 85 with acute or convalescent COVID-19.

Here the CDR3 reads CAWNPGGPEAFF. CDR3 DNA sequence: TGTGCCTGGAATCCAGGGGGGCCTGAAGCTTTCTTT. The rearrangement uses TRBV30 and TRBJ1-1; the match to TRBD1 covers 7 bases. Germline V lookup: CDR1 GTSNPN, CDR2 SVGIG (reference sequence). The CDR3 has 12 residues. J lost 6 bases, V lost 4 bases, and 5 bases had no gene match.

The rearrangement uses TRBV6-4 and TRBJ2-1; 9 bases fit TRBD2. This CDR3 contains 14 residues. Germline CDR1 reads MRHNA; CDR2 reads SNTAGT. This CDR3 reads CATAIAGVSNEQFF. Written as DNA, the CDR3 is TGTGCGACCGCGATAGCGGGAGTAAGCAATGAGCAGTTCTTC.

Written as DNA, the CDR3 is TGTGCCAGCAGCTTAACCGGGGACAGCTCCTACGAGCAGTACTTC. It codes for CASSLTGDSSYEQYF. The chain uses TRBV7-2 and TRBJ2-7; 7 bases line up with TRBD1. This CDR3 contains 15 residues. J gave up 0 bases and V 2 bases, and 4 bases lay outside the gene matches. The germline V gene encodes CDR1 SGHTA and CDR2 FQGNSA.

This chain connects TRBV13 to TRBJ2-7, with TRBD2 matching 10 bases. The CDR3 spans 15 residues. V trimming: 0 bases; J trimming: 2 bases; junction bases outside the gene matches: 1. Germline V gene data show CDR1 as PRHDT and CDR2 as FYEKMQ (reference sequence). Here the CDR3 DNA reads TGTGCCAGCAGCTTAGGCCTAGCGGGGGCCTACGAGCAGTACTTC. Protein: CASSLGLAGAYEQYF. The full variable domain, completed using reference TRBV13 and TRBJ2-7, is AAGVIQSPRHLIKEKRETATLKCYPIPRHDTVYWYQQGPGQDPQFLISFYEKMQSDKGSIPDRFSAQQFSDYHSELNMSSLELGDSALYFCASSLGLAGAYEQYFGPGTRLTVT.

The chain carries TRBV7-9 and TRBJ1-4; 9 positions match TRBD1. Unmatched junction bases numbered 10, after V lost 3 bases and J lost 8 bases. Germline assignment: CDR1 SEHNR and CDR2 FQNEAQ (reference sequence). CDR3 size: 16 residues. CDR3: CASSFETGGMREKLFF. The CDR3 bases are TGTGCCAGCAGCTTCGAAACAGGGGGCATGAGGGAAAAACTGTTTTTT.

The table lists this clone with a count of one. The chain uses TRBV5-1 and TRBJ2-2; TRBD1 is a possible D gene (6 bases). This CDR3 is 16 amino acids long. Germline V gives CDR1 SGHRS, CDR2 YFSETQ. Trimming cost V 3 bases and J 3 bases, with 15 bases left between them. CDR3 nucleotides: TGCGCCAGCAGCTCGCCTCAGGGGACCTACACCGGGGAGCTGTTTTTT. Protein: CASSSPQGTYTGELFF.

Here the CDR3 reads CASSLGQGGYQPQHF. For the CDR3, the DNA is TGTGCCAGCAGCTTAGGGCAGGGGGGTTATCAGCCCCAGCATTTT. The chain couples TRBV11-2 to TRBJ1-5; 7 bases align to TRBD1. The germline V gene has CDR1 SGHAT and CDR2 FQNNGV. The CDR3 covers 15 residues. After removal of 1 base from V and 5 bases from J, the junction contained 5 bases not matched to a gene.

This chain connects TRBV4-1 to TRBJ2-7; TRBD2 matches at 9 bases. V shed 2 bases and J 0 bases; nucleotides not matched to a gene: 2. The length of the CDR3 is 15 residues. Germline V CDR1 and CDR2: MGHRA, YSYEKL. CDR3 sequence (DNA): TGCGCCAGCAGCCAACGACTAGCGGCCTCCTACGAGCAGTACTTC. Amino acid sequence: CASSQRLAASYEQYF.

The sample holds a few counts of this clone. This chain connects TRBV9 to TRBJ2-1, with 13 bases matching TRBD2. The CDR3 runs to 16 residues. Germline values: CDR1 SGDLS, CDR2 YYNGEE. The V segment lost 4 bases and the J segment 2 bases; nucleotides outside the gene matches: 3. The CDR3 DNA follows: TGTGCCAGCAGCAAGGGGACTAGCGGGGCCTACAATGAGCAGTTCTTC. Protein: CASSKGTSGAYNEQFF.

This clone was counted only a few times. The genes are TRBV29-1 and TRBJ2-6, with 7 nucleotides matching TRBD1. The CDR3 contains 16 residues. Germline V CDR1 and CDR2: SQVTM, ANQGSEA. Losses at the gene ends were 6 bases for V and 0 bases for J; bases not matched to a gene: 8. CDR3 amino acids: CSVLDRVPSGANVLTF. The CDR3 DNA reads as TGCAGCGTGCTTGACAGGGTCCCCTCTGGGGCCAACGTCCTGACTTTC.

The chain uses TRBV9 and TRBJ2-7, with 7 positions matching TRBD1. V lost 3 bases, J lost 3 bases, and 6 bases stayed unmatched. Germline V gene data show CDR1 as SGDLS and CDR2 as YYNGEE. This CDR3 is 14 amino acids long. CDR3 residues: CASSARDRFYEQYF. The CDR3 DNA reads TGTGCCAGCAGCGCCCGGGACAGATTCTACGAGCAGTACTTC.

This sequence joins TRBV4-3 and TRBJ1-5, with no clear D. Germline CDR1 is LGHNA and CDR2 is YSLEER. The CDR3 extends over 13 amino acids. Trimming shortened V by 1 base and J by 4 bases, and 5 bases separated the two germline ends. The CDR3 reads CASSQAPNQPQHF. CDR3 nucleotide sequence: TGCGCCAGCAGCCAAGCCCCAAATCAGCCCCAGCATTTT.

The chain couples TRBV6-6 to TRBJ2-7; 7 bases are a match to TRBD2. CDR1 and CDR2 from the germline V gene are MNHNY and SVGAGI (reference sequence). The junction had 10 bases not matched to a gene; V was cut back by 7 bases and J by 4 bases. This CDR3 is 14 amino acids long. CDR3 sequence (DNA): TGTGCCAGCACCCTAAGCGGGAATAGATACGAGCAGTACTTC. Translation gives CASTLSGNRYEQYF.

The rearrangement links TRBV2 to TRBJ1-4; D is uncertain. The germline V and J ends were trimmed by 3 bases and 6 bases, with 11 bases remaining between them. The CDR3 runs 14 residues. From germline, CDR1 is SNHLY and CDR2 FYNNEI. The CDR3 bases are TGTGCCAGCAGTGAGTGGTTCCGCGATGAAAAACTGTTTTTT. Its protein product is CASSEWFRDEKLFF.

This clone was counted a single time. The V call is TRBV7-8, the J call TRBJ2-3; D is perhaps TRBD2 (6 bases). V lost 0 bases and J 13 bases, leaving 17 bases between the germline ends. Germline CDR1 reads SGHVS; CDR2 reads FQNEAQ. The CDR3 is 14 amino acids. CDR3 amino acids: CASSLAVSGTFKYF. In nucleotides, the CDR3 is TGTGCCAGCAGCTTAGCTGTATCCGGGACTTTTAAGTATTTT. Looking up the rest from reference TRBV7-8 and TRBJ2-3 gives the full variable domain: GAGVSQSPRYKVAKRGQDVALRCDPISGHVSLFWYQQALGQGPEFLTYFQNEAQLDKSGLPSDRFFAERPEGSVSTLKIQRTQQEDSAVYLCASSLAVSGTFKYFGPGTRLTVL.

CDR3 residues: CASSGPGQGAPGEQFF. CDR3 nucleotides: TGCGCCAGCAGCGGACCGGGACAGGGGGCGCCGGGTGAGCAGTTCTTC. This sequence joins TRBV5-1 and TRBJ2-1, with 12 positions matching TRBD1. The germline V gene encodes CDR1 SGHRS and CDR2 YFSETQ. This CDR3 spans 16 amino acids. V lost 4 bases to trimming and J lost 9 bases; unmatched junction nucleotides: 11.

The V and J genes are TRBV18 and TRBJ1-6; D may be TRBD1 (6 bases). V was cut by 5 bases and J by 8 bases, with 16 bases left in between. Per germline, CDR1 KGHSH and CDR2 LQKENI. The CDR3 consists of 15 residues. CDR3 in amino acids: CASSSKTGPDSPLHF. The CDR3 region has the DNA TGTGCCAGCTCATCCAAGACAGGACCAGATTCACCCCTCCACTTT.

The chain couples TRBV11-1 to TRBJ2-5; the D gene is possibly TRBD1 (6 bases). Germline V gene data show CDR1 as SGHAT and CDR2 as FQDESV (reference sequence). The length of the CDR3 is 14 residues. V lost 2 bases to trimming and J lost 1 base, with 8 bases between them. Here the CDR3 reads CASSLTGFQETQYF. CDR3 DNA sequence: TGTGCCAGCAGCTTAACAGGGTTCCAAGAGACCCAGTACTTC.

The chain links TRBV5-1 to TRBJ2-5; weak D call: TRBD2 (5 bases). V was trimmed by 1 base and J by 3 bases, leaving 10 bases between them. Germline-derived CDR1 and CDR2 are SGHRS and YFSETQ. The CDR3 runs 14 residues. As DNA, the CDR3 is TGCGCCAGCAGCTTGATGGGAGTGGAAGAGACCCAGTACTTC. It yields the protein CASSLMGVEETQYF.

V gene TRBV19 combines with J gene TRBJ2-2; D is perhaps TRBD2 (6 bases). This CDR3 contains 14 residues. V was clipped by 4 bases and J by 7 bases, with 13 bases between them. Germline-derived CDR1 and CDR2 are LNHDA and SQIVND (reference sequence). The CDR3 nucleotides read TGTGCCAGTAGTAAGGGCGGGGTACACGGGGAGCTGTTTTTT. Its translation is CASSKGGVHGELFF.

This clone was picked up a small number of times. The V and J genes are TRBV19 and TRBJ1-6; TRBD1 aligns across 9 bases. The length of the CDR3 is 15 residues. The germline V gene encodes CDR1 LNHDA and CDR2 SQIVND (reference sequence). Losses at the gene ends were 5 bases for V and 12 bases for J; bases not matched to a gene: 11. The CDR3 is CASSVSGQGGLPLHF. The CDR3 region has the DNA TGTGCCAGTAGTGTCTCGGGACAGGGAGGTTTACCCCTCCACTTT.

The chain carries TRBV28 and TRBJ1-4, with 12 bases fitting TRBD1. V shed 2 bases and J 5 bases; nucleotides not matched to a gene: 12. This CDR3 contains 19 residues. The germline V gene encodes CDR1 MDHEN and CDR2 SYDVKM. CDR3 in amino acids: CASSLAFGGQGAPNEKLFF. CDR3 in DNA: TGTGCCAGCAGTTTAGCGTTTGGGGGACAGGGGGCGCCAAATGAAAAACTGTTTTTT.

V gene TRBV3-1 (or the pseudogene TRBV3-2) combines with J gene TRBJ2-2; TRBD2 matches at 12 bases. Per the germline V gene, CDR1 is LGHDT and CDR2 is YNNKEL (reference sequence). V shed 1 base, J shed 7 bases, and the junction held 7 bases outside the gene matches. This CDR3 spans 17 amino acids. CDR3 in amino acids: CASSQVASGRAGGELFF. CDR3 DNA: TGTGCCAGCAGCCAAGTGGCTAGCGGGAGGGCCGGCGGGGAGCTGTTTTTT.

This clone occurred a few times. The rearrangement joins TRBV4-2 to TRBJ2-7, with D perhaps matching TRBD1 (6 bases). The CDR3 covers 13 residues. The V gene's germline CDR1 is LGHNA and CDR2 YNFKEQ. V lost 3 bases to trimming and J lost 3 bases, with 9 bases between them. The CDR3 region has the DNA TGTGCCAGCAGCCAGGGGGCGGGCTACGAGCAGTACTTC. Its protein product is CASSQGAGYEQYF.

The J gene is TRBJ1-5, the V gene TRBV7-9, with D tentatively TRBD1 (6 bases). The CDR3 totals 14 residues. Per the germline V gene, CDR1 is SEHNR and CDR2 is FQNEAQ (reference sequence). V lost 3 bases and J 3 bases, leaving 9 bases between the germline ends. The DNA of the CDR3 is TGTGCCAGCAGCTTGGGGGACAACAATCAGCCCCAGCATTTT. Protein product: CASSLGDNNQPQHF.

The genes are TRBV9 and TRBJ1-3; a weak D match, TRBD1 (6 bases). The V gene's germline CDR1 is SGDLS and CDR2 YYNGEE. This CDR3 spans 15 amino acids. Trimming took 4 bases from V and 4 from J, leaving 15 bases between them. This chain's CDR3 is CASSKAGVVGNTIYF. CDR3 bases: TGTGCCAGCAGCAAAGCAGGGGTGGTGGGAAACACCATATATTTT.

This clone came up once. For the CDR3, the DNA is TGTGCCAGCAGCTTCGAAGGACAGGGGGCCTTGTATGGCTACACCTTC. Translated: CASSFEGQGALYGYTF. This sequence joins TRBV7-2 and TRBJ1-2; 11 positions agree with TRBD1. Germline V gene lookup returns CDR1 SGHTA and CDR2 FQGNSA. This CDR3 region has 16 residues. V lost 3 bases to trimming and J lost 5 bases; unmatched junction nucleotides: 8. Filled out from reference TRBV7-2 and TRBJ1-2, the complete variable domain reads GAGVSQSPSNKVTEKGKDVELRCDPISGHTALYWYRQSLGQGLEFLIYFQGNSAPDKSGLPSDRFSAERTGGSVSTLTIQRTQQEDSAVYLCASSFEGQGALYGYTFGSGTRLTVV.

This chain links TRBV12-3 or TRBV12-4 with TRBJ1-2; D gene unclear. V lost 1 base and J lost 7, with 10 bases in between. CDR3 length: 13 residues. CDR3 protein: CASSLDRRVGYTF. In nucleotides, the CDR3 is TGTGCCAGCAGTTTAGATCGGAGGGTTGGCTACACCTTC.

The chain is built from TRBV6-2 or TRBV6-3 and TRBJ2-4, with D tentatively TRBD2 (5 bases). Trimming stripped 5 bases from V and 6 bases from J, with 17 bases between. The germline CDR1 and CDR2 sequences are MNHEY and SVGEGT. The CDR3 is 15 residues long. CDR3: CASSLDVGARNIQYF. In DNA, the CDR3 is TGTGCCAGCAGTCTCGACGTGGGAGCGAGAAACATTCAGTACTTC.

This clone has only one observation. This chain links TRBV18 with TRBJ1-3; perhaps TRBD1 as D (5 bases). The CDR3 is 17 residues long. Trimming left V 0 bases short and J 2 bases short, with 14 bases between. The V gene's germline CDR1 is KGHSH and CDR2 LQKENI. In DNA form, the CDR3 reads TGTGCCAGCTCACCACCAGTCTGGACAAGACCTGGAAACACCATATATTTT. This codes for CASSPPVWTRPGNTIYF.

This chain joins TRBV19 and TRBJ2-7, with 9 bases aligning to TRBD1. There are 15 residues in the CDR3. From germline, CDR1 is LNHDA and CDR2 SQIVND (reference sequence). With 5 bases clipped from V and 3 bases from J, the junction kept 8 bases outside the gene matches. The CDR3, as DNA: TGTGCCAGTAGTCTCGGGACAGGGTCCGTCTACGAGCAGTACTTC. It specifies CASSLGTGSVYEQYF.